This entry concerns a single T cell receptor (beta chain). As yet, its antigen is unknown. PCR amplification relied on 60 Vbeta primers (plus 13 Jbeta primers). Clones were sequenced by immunoSEQ multiplex PCR, and TCRdb holds only the in-frame ones, with some missing. Of 200,000 or so clones listed, 70% to 85% are singletons. The record originates from a study of cytomegalovirus exposure and HLA in healthy donors. Overall study findings and caveats: Analyses of presence/absence relied on an assumption of roughly uniform sequencing depth across donors. It emerged from a later analysis that several of the most significant clusters appeared to be linked to common viral pathogens. When a later analysis compared HLA-associated TCR beta chains with equally common others, the HLA-associated chains turned out to be more clonally expanded and to have lower generation probabilities.

The germline gives CDR1 LGHNA, CDR2 YNFKEQ. Unmatched junction bases numbered 4, after V lost 1 base and J lost 2 bases. This CDR3 has 15 amino acids. The origin of this receptor is a boy aged 2 to 10 in good health and CMV-seronegative. The sample was PBMCs. The chain uses TRBV4-2 and TRBJ2-7; 8 nucleotides agree with TRBD2. The CDR3 is CASSQGLAGPYEQYF. The DNA of the CDR3 is TGTGCCAGCAGCCAAGGCCTAGCGGGCCCCTACGAGCAGTACTTC.